This T cell receptor (beta chain) was recovered during a study of cytomegalovirus exposure and HLA in healthy donors. Whole-study findings and limits: The study reported that TCR beta sequences accurately predicted HLA-A and HLA-B alleles in most subjects.

PCR primers comprised 60 Vbeta and 13 Jbeta primers. Repertoires were generated with immunoSEQ multiplex PCR, while TCRdb's copy carries only in-frame clones and drops some. In the table there are some 150,000 clones, roughly 80% of which are singletons. Notes on this clone: Its antigen is unidentified.

The sequence derives from a woman aged 25 to 39 in good health and CMV-seropositive. Sequenced: PBMCs.

The CDR3 DNA reads as TGTGCCAGCAGCTACCTCTCGACTAGCGGGGTCCCCCCTTACTTC. It is translated as CASSYLSTSGVPPYF. This chain uses TRBV7-2 with TRBJ2-7; 11 nucleotides match TRBD2. This CDR3 contains 15 residues. Germline CDR1 SGHTA, CDR2 FQGNSA. Germline trimming cut 4 bases from V and 13 bases from J; bases unmatched to any gene: 15.